The clone carrying this T cell receptor (beta chain) was seen at least ten times. Per germline, CDR1 SGHNT and CDR2 YYREEE (reference sequence). The CDR3 has 15 amino acids. The V segment lost 5 bases and the J segment 1 base; nucleotides outside the gene matches: 7. The data were obtained in a study of human T cells and chemical hapten exposure. Indicated time point: patch test 3, about 24 weeks after DPC sensitization. Treatment meaning: therapeutic diphenylcyclopropenone sensitization with weekly scalp DPC. Via MiXCR, TCRdb re-called the RACE reads, giving one row per CDR3 protein. Found here are 50,000 to 75,000 distinct CDR3 sequences, 11% of them singletons; the top ten hold approximately 2.2%.

The source material was whole blood, sampled in connection with sensitization to the hapten diphenylcyclopropenone (DPC). The chain carries TRBV5-4 and TRBJ2-7; the match to TRBD2 covers 9 bases. This TCR came from a woman aged 30 to 39 with alopecia areata. Some clones in this sample may be carry-over from other donors' samples. The chain's CDR3 is CASSPSGAPSYEQYF. Here the CDR3 DNA reads TGTGCCAGCAGTCCTAGCGGGGCTCCTTCCTACGAGCAGTACTTC.